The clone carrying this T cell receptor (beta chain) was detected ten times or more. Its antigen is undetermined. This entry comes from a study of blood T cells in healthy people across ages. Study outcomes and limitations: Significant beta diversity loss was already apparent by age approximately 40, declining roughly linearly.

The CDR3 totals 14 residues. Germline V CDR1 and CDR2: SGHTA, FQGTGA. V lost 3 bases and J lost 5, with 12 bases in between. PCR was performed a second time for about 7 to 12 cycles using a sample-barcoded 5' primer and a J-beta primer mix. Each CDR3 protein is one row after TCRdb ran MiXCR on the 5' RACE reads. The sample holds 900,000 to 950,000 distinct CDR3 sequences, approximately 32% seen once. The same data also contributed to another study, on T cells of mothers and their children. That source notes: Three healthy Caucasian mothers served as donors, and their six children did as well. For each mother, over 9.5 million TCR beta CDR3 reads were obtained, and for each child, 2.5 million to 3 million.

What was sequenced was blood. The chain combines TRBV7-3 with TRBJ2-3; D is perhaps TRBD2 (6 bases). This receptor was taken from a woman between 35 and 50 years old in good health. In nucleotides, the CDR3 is TGTGCCAGCAGCTTTTTGGCGGGGCGAGATACGCAGTATTTT. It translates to CASSFLAGRDTQYF.